These 16 T cell receptor beta chains came from one sample sequenced in a study of T cells in Graves' hyperthyroidism and ophthalmopathy. TCR beta CDR3 regions were amplified from RNA. The TCR CDR3 was amplified in a first-round RT-PCR using the HTBI primer set. TCRdb ran MiXCR on the multiplex PCR reads and lists one entry per CDR3 protein. Among about 350,000 distinct CDR3 sequences listed, 15% to 20% were seen once. Sample: blood. The source is a woman in her thirties or forties with Graves' ophthalmopathy.

This clonotype turned up a few times. The V and J genes are TRBV10-2 and TRBJ1-2, with D hard to call. The ends were cut back, 7 bases at V and 2 bases at J, with 11 bases in the middle. In germline, CDR1 is WSHSY, CDR2 SAAADI. This CDR3 is built from 13 residues. CDR3 loop: CASKTSTNYGYTF. As DNA, the CDR3 is TGCGCCAGCAAAACCTCCACAAACTATGGCTACACCTTC.

This clonotype was seen a few times. The gene calls are TRBV9 and TRBJ2-7; 8 bases fit TRBD2. The CDR3 runs to 14 residues. Germline V gene lookup returns CDR1 SGDLS and CDR2 YYNGEE. Trimming cost V 6 bases and J 9 bases; bases outside gene matches: 14. The CDR3 DNA is TGTGCCAGCAACCCCGGGGGGGAGTTCAAGAGGCAGTACTTC. Residues: CASNPGGEFKRQYF.

This clonotype came up many times. The chain links TRBV6-1 to TRBJ1-6, with a possible D match to TRBD1 (5 bases). The V end was cut by 3 bases, the J end by 5 bases, with 11 bases between. The CDR3 extends over 15 amino acids. The V gene's germline CDR1 is MNHNS and CDR2 SASEGT. CDR3 nucleotide sequence: TGTGCCAGCAGTGATCGACAGCCTCATAATTCACCCCTCCACTTT. It translates to CASSDRQPHNSPLHF.

This clonotype was found a few times. Possible read error: a much larger clone is one base away. The chain has TRBV15 and TRBJ2-7, with 8 bases that match TRBD1. Germline CDR1 is LNHNV and CDR2 is YYDKDF (reference sequence). The CDR3 runs 14 residues. In DNA, the CDR3 is TGTGCCACCAGCACGTTCCGGGACAGGAGGGACCCTCACTTC. Translation gives CATSTFRDRRDPHF.

This clonotype showed up many times. The chain couples TRBV2 to TRBJ1-1; D unclear. Germline CDR1 reads SNHLY; CDR2 reads FYNNEI. Trimming pared 4 bases from V and 6 bases from J, leaving 9 bases between. CDR3 size: 12 residues. CDR3 protein: CASSGESPEAFF. CDR3 nucleotide sequence: TGTGCCAGCAGTGGGGAGAGCCCTGAAGCTTTCTTT. The whole variable domain, remainder taken from reference TRBV2 and TRBJ1-1, is EPEVTQTPSHQVTQMGQEVILRCVPISNHLYFYWYRQILGQKVEFLVSFYNNEISEKSEIFDDQFSVERPDGSNFTLKIRSTKLEDSAMYFCASSGESPEAFFGQGTRLTVV.

This clonotype was picked up many times. The J gene is TRBJ2-7, the V gene TRBV10-3; maybe TRBD2 (6 bases). Germline loops: CDR1 ENHRY, CDR2 SYGVKD. The CDR3 totals 15 residues. Trimming cost V 0 bases and J 0 bases, with 9 bases left between them. CDR3 nucleotides: TGTGCCATCAGTGAGTCGCGCGGGGTCTCCTACGAGCAGTACTTC. Its translation: CAISESRGVSYEQYF.

This clonotype was detected ten times or more. The chain employs TRBV7-8 and TRBJ1-1; D ambiguous. CDR1 and CDR2 from the germline V gene are SGHVS and FQNEAQ. The CDR3 spans 14 residues. Between the trimmed V and J ends, which lost 0 bases and 5 bases, there was a span of 10 bases. As DNA, the CDR3 is TGTGCCAGCAGCTTAGCAAGGACGGCAACTGAAGCTTTCTTT. Translated: CASSLARTATEAFF.

This clonotype was counted at least ten times. The chain has TRBV7-8 and TRBJ2-7, with TRBD2 matching over 9 bases. Germline values: CDR1 SGHVS, CDR2 FQNEAQ. V gave up 5 bases and J gave up 7 bases; unmatched junction bases: 15. The CDR3 runs 16 residues. DNA for the CDR3: TGTGCCAGCAGCCGCGGGGGGGGGCTCCGTCTAGGGGAGCAGTACTTC. Protein: CASSRGGGLRLGEQYF.

This clonotype occurred many times. CDR3 in DNA: TGTGCCAGCAGCCCGGGACTAGCTCCCGAGCAGTACTTC. It codes for CASSPGLAPEQYF. The V and J genes are TRBV7-2 and TRBJ2-7; 9 bases are a match to TRBD2. The CDR3 consists of 13 residues. Germline CDR1 SGHTA, CDR2 FQGNSA. J lost 6 bases, V lost 5 bases, and 5 bases had no gene match.

At least ten counts were recorded for this clonotype. The chain employs TRBV6-1 and TRBJ2-7, with D perhaps given as TRBD1 or TRBD2 (5 bases each). In germline, CDR1 is MNHNS, CDR2 SASEGT. This CDR3 is 14 amino acids long. The V end lost 7 bases, the J end lost 0 bases, and 13 bases lay between the germline ends. The CDR3, as DNA: TGTGCCAGCATGGGGGACCAAAGCTCCTACGAGCAGTACTTC. Translation gives CASMGDQSSYEQYF.

This chain links TRBV7-2 with TRBJ1-2; D possibly corresponds to TRBD1 (6 bases). The germline V and J ends were trimmed by 2 bases and 4 bases, with 14 bases remaining between them. The germline V gene has CDR1 SGHTA and CDR2 FQGNSA. The CDR3 is made up of 15 amino acids. In DNA, the CDR3 is TGTGCCAGCAGCTTAATCGGGGGCGTGGGCTATGGCTACACCTTC. Its protein is CASSLIGGVGYGYTF. Based on the CDR3 plus reference TRBV7-2 and TRBJ1-2, the full variable domain is GAGVSQSPSNKVTEKGKDVELRCDPISGHTALYWYRQSLGQGLEFLIYFQGNSAPDKSGLPSDRFSAERTGGSVSTLTIQRTQQEDSAVYLCASSLIGGVGYGYTFGSGTRLTVV.

A word on this clonotype: The junction departs from the called germline gene at one end, perhaps through a read error. This chain joins TRBV20-1 and TRBJ2-2, with a tentative D call TRBD2 (5 bases). The CDR3 length is 14 residues. Looked up from germline, CDR1 is DFQATT and CDR2 is SNEGSKA (reference sequence). The CDR3 region is CSARSIGTTGELYF. For the CDR3, the DNA is TGCAGTGCTAGATCTATCGGTACCACCGGGGAGCTGTATTTT.

The sample holds many counts of this clonotype. The chain joins TRBV7-8 to TRBJ2-7, with a weak D call TRBD2 (5 bases). Trimming took 6 bases from V and 2 from J, leaving 17 bases between them. The length of the CDR3 is 15 residues. From germline, CDR1 is SGHVS and CDR2 FQNEAQ. CDR3 DNA sequence: TGTGCCAGCAGTCGAATCGGACTCGCGACCTACGAGCAGTACTTC. Translation: CASSRIGLATYEQYF.

The chain carries TRBV19 and TRBJ2-1, with 14 nucleotides matching TRBD2. This CDR3 contains 18 residues. The V gene end was trimmed by 6 bases and the J gene end by 7 bases; junction bases not matched to a gene: 14. From germline, CDR1 is LNHDA and CDR2 SQIVND (reference sequence). In DNA, the CDR3 is TGTGCCAGTAGGAGATACGGGACTAGCGGGAGTCGGCGGAATGAGCAGTTCTTC. The encoded protein is CASRRYGTSGSRRNEQFF.

In its sample, this clonotype was seen many times. The chain combines TRBV6-1 with TRBJ1-1; D is undetermined. The CDR3 sequence is 14 residues long. Trimming cost V 2 bases and J 0 bases, with 7 bases left between them. CDR1 is MNHNS and CDR2 is SASEGT in the germline V gene. CDR3 DNA sequence: TGTGCCAGCAGTGAAATGACGATGAACACTGAAGCTTTCTTT. Its translation is CASSEMTMNTEAFF.

This clonotype was seen repeatedly, ten times or more. The rearrangement links TRBV5-6 to TRBJ2-5; D gene uncertain. CDR1 SGHDT and CDR2 YYEEEE come from the germline V gene. The CDR3 is made up of 15 amino acids. Trimming shortened V by 0 bases and J by 5 bases, and 14 bases separated the two germline ends. The CDR3 loop is CASSLGRPLYETQYF. The CDR3 DNA reads TGTGCCAGCAGCTTGGGTCGACCGCTGTATGAGACCCAGTACTTC.